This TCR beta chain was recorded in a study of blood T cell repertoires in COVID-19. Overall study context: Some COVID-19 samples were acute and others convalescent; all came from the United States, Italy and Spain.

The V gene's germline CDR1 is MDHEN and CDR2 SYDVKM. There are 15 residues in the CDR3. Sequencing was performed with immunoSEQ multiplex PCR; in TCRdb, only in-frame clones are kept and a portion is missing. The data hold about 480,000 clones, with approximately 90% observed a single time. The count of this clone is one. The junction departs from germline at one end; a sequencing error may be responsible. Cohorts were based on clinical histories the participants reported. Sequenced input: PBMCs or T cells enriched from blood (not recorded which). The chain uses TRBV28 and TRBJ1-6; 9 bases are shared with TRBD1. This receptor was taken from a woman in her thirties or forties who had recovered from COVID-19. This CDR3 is CASKLGDRDNSPLHF. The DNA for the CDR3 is TGTGCCAGCAAATTAGGGGACAGGGATAACTCACCCCTCCACTTT.